This is a list of T cell receptor beta chains from one sample in a study of T cell changes during pregnancy in multiple sclerosis. Sequencing used immunoSEQ multiplex PCR; TCRdb keeps in-frame clones, though not all of them. Of tens of thousands of clones listed, around 90% are singletons. Sequences were derived from CD4+ T cells from peripheral blood mononuclear cells, sampled in the third trimester of pregnancy. All receptors come from a female donor in good health, enrolled as a control in a pregnancy study. CDR3s include the opening cysteine and the closing phenylalanine or tryptophan. The D gene is left open where the match is weak. Only some rows state a clone size, as once, few, many or a class for expanded clones.

cdr3_aa	cdr3_nt	clone_size	j_call	d_call	v_call
CASIRDRADTQYF	TGTGCCAGCATACGCGACAGGGCGGATACGCAGTATTTT	NA	TRBJ2-3	TRBD1	TRBV6-1
CSVNFNEKLFF	TGCAGTGTTAATTTTAATGAAAAACTGTTTTTT	NA	TRBJ1-4	NA	TRBV20-1
CASSDSRVVSYGYTF	TGTGCCAGCAGTGACTCCAGGGTCGTAAGCTATGGCTACACCTTC	NA	TRBJ1-2	NA	TRBV6-1
CASSVGGTGKAGGPTDEQFF	TGTGCCAGCAGCGTAGGGGGGACAGGGAAGGCGGGAGGTCCTACGGATGAGCAGTTCTTC	NA	TRBJ2-1	NA	TRBV9
CASSLPGTGHQPQHF	TGTGCCAGCAGTTTGCCCGGGACAGGGCATCAGCCCCAGCATTTT	NA	TRBJ1-5	TRBD1	TRBV28
CASSGFGGSGDEQFF	TGTGCCAGCAGTGGCTTCGGCGGGAGTGGCGATGAGCAGTTCTTC	NA	TRBJ2-1	TRBD2	TRBV6-1
CASRLELWTEAFF	TGTGCCTCCCGGCTAGAGTTATGGACTGAAGCTTTCTTT	NA	TRBJ1-1	NA	TRBV6-1
CASSSGQGAAFF	TGTGCCAGCAGTTCAGGTCAGGGGGCAGCCTTTTTT	NA	TRBJ2-3	TRBD1	TRBV6-6
CASGPPGGRSSGNTIYF	TGTGCTAGTGGTCCCCCGGGAGGGAGGAGCTCTGGAAACACCATATATTTT	once	TRBJ1-3	NA	TRBV12-5
CASSVGGTGELFF	TGTGCCAGCAGTGTGGGGGGGACCGGGGAGCTGTTTTTT	NA	TRBJ2-2	TRBD2	TRBV5-4
CASSLEEMSSYEQYF	TGCGCCAGCAGCTTGGAAGAGATGAGCTCCTACGAGCAGTACTTC	once	TRBJ2-7	NA	TRBV5-1
CASSPTQNYGYTF	TGTGCCAGCAGTCCGACACAGAACTATGGCTACACCTTC	NA	TRBJ1-2	NA	TRBV28
CASSYSGFTPYNEQFF	TGTGCCAGCAGTTACTCGGGCTTTACGCCCTACAATGAGCAGTTCTTC	once	TRBJ2-1	NA	TRBV6-5
CASSPRVSSPGELFF	TGTGCCAGCAGCCCGAGGGTTAGTTCCCCCGGGGAGCTGTTTTTT	NA	TRBJ2-2	NA	TRBV9
CASSIPRGTIYF	TGTGCCAGTAGTATCCCCAGGGGCACCATATATTTT	NA	TRBJ1-3	NA	TRBV19
CASSVAISGVGDTEAFF	TGTGCCAGCAGCGTAGCTATATCGGGGGTTGGGGACACTGAAGCTTTCTTT	NA	TRBJ1-1	NA	TRBV9
CASAVRGGGAYNEQFF	TGTGCCAGTGCGGTCCGGGGGGGCGGTGCCTACAATGAGCAGTTCTTC	NA	TRBJ2-1	TRBD2	TRBV9
CASSSPGGASGRWVYEQYF	TGTGCCAGCAGCTCCCCCGGGGGTGCTAGCGGGAGATGGGTCTACGAGCAGTACTTC	NA	TRBJ2-7	TRBD2	TRBV5-6
CASKGSTNNEQFF	TGTGCCAGTAAAGGGAGCACCAACAATGAGCAGTTCTTC	NA	TRBJ2-1	NA	TRBV19
CASSPAGSPYEQYF	TGTGCCAGCTCACCGGCCGGGTCACCCTACGAGCAGTACTTC	NA	TRBJ2-7	NA	TRBV18
CASSMAVGYGYTF	TGTGCCAGTAGTATGGCGGTGGGTTATGGCTACACCTTC	NA	TRBJ1-2	NA	TRBV19
CASSSDRGPGNTIYF	TGTGCCAGCAGCTCGGACAGAGGCCCTGGAAACACCATATATTTT	NA	TRBJ1-3	NA	TRBV7-2
CSVERDRGPYEQYF	TGCAGCGTTGAACGGGACAGGGGGCCCTACGAGCAGTACTTC	NA	TRBJ2-7	TRBD1	TRBV29-1
CAWTRWQGPYEQYF	TGTGCCTGGACCCGGTGGCAGGGCCCCTACGAGCAGTACTTC	NA	TRBJ2-7	NA	TRBV30
CATKPLVQGNNYGYTF	TGTGCCACGAAGCCCCTCGTACAGGGCAATAACTATGGCTACACCTTC	NA	TRBJ1-2	NA	TRBV19
CASSPSGLVNAGELFF	TGTGCCAGCAGCCCTTCCGGTCTCGTAAACGCCGGGGAGCTGTTTTTT	NA	TRBJ2-2	NA	TRBV5-4
CASSLLATRGPPSTYEQYF	TGTGCCAGTAGTCTCCTTGCGACTAGAGGTCCTCCCTCTACCTACGAGCAGTACTTC	NA	TRBJ2-7	NA	TRBV19
CASSSGEGLSAYEQYF	TGTGCCAGCAGCTCGGGGGAAGGACTATCAGCCTACGAGCAGTACTTC	NA	TRBJ2-7	NA	TRBV13